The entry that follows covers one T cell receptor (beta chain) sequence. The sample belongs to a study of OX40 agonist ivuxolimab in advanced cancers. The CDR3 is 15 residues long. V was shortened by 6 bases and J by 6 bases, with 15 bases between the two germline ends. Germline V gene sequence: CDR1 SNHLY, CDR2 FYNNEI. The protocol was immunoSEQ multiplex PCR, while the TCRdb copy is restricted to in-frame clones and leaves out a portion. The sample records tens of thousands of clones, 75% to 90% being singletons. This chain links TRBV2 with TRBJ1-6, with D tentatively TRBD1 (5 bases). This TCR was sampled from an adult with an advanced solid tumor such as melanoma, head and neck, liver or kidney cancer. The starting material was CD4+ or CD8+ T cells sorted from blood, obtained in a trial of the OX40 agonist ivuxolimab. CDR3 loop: CASRPTRGGNSPLHF. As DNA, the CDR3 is TGTGCCAGCAGACCCACAAGGGGTGGTAATTCACCCCTCCACTTT.